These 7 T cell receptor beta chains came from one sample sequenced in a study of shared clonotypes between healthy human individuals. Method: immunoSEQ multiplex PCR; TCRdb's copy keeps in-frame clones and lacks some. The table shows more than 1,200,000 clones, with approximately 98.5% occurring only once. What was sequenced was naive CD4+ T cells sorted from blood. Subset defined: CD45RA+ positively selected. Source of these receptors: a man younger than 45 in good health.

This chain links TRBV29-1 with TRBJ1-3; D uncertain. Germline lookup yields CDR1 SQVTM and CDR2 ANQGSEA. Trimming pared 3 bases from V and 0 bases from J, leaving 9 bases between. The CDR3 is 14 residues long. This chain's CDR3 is CSVDEGSSGNTIYF. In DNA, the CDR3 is TGCAGCGTTGATGAAGGGAGCTCTGGAAACACCATATATTTT. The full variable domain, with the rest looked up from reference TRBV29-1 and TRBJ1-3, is SAVISQKPSRDICQRGTSLTIQCQVDSQVTMMFWYRQQPGQSLTLIATANQGSEATYESGFVIDKFPISRPNLTFSTLTVSNMSPEDSSIYLCSVDEGSSGNTIYFGEGSWLTVV.

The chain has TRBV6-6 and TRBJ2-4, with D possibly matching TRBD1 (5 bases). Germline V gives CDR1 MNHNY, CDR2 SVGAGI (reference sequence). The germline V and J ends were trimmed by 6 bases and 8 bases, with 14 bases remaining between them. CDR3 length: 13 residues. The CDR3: CASSPQGWDIQYF. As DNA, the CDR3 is TGTGCCAGCAGCCCCCAGGGCTGGGACATTCAGTACTTC.

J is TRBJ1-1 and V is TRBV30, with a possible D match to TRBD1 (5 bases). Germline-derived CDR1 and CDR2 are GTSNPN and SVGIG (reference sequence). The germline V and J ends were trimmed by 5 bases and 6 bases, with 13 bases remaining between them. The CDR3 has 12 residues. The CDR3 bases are TGTGCCTGGTCCCAGGGTGTCCCTGAAGCTTTCTTT. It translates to CAWSQGVPEAFF.

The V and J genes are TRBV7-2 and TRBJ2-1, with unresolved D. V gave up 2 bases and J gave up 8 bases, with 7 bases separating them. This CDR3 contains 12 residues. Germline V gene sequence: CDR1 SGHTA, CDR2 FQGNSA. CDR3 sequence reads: CASSLSSYEQFF. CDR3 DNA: TGTGCCAGCAGCTTAAGCAGCTATGAGCAGTTCTTC.

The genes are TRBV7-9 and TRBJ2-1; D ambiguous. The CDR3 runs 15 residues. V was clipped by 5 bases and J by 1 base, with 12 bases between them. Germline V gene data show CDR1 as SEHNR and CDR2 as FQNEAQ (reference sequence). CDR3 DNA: TGTGCCAGCAGCCCCTCTGGGTATTCCTACAATGAGCAGTTCTTC. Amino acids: CASSPSGYSYNEQFF.

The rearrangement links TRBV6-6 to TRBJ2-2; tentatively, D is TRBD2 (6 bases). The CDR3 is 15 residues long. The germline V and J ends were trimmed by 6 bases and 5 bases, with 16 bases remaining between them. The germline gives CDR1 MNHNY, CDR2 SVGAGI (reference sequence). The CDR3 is CASSPFIRGTGELFF. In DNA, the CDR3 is TGTGCCAGCAGCCCCTTCATCCGGGGGACCGGGGAGCTGTTTTTT.

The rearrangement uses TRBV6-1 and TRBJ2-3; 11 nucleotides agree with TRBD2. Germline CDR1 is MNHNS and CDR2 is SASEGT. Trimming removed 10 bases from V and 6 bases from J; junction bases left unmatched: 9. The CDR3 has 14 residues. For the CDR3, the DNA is TGTGCCACTAGACTAGCGGGGTGGGTGGATACGCAGTATTTT. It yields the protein CATRLAGWVDTQYF.